These 19 T cell receptor beta chains were sequenced from one sample in a study of cytomegalovirus exposure and HLA in healthy donors. With 60 Vbeta and 13 Jbeta primers, the PCR was carried out. Only in-frame clones appear in the TCRdb table, and some are missing; sequencing was by immunoSEQ multiplex PCR. The repertoire holds 100,000 to 120,000 clones, with 78% as singletons. Material for sequencing was PBMCs. These receptors came from a man aged 30-40 years in good health and CMV-seronegative.

This clone has just a few counts. The chain has TRBV25-1 and TRBJ2-3; no clear D gene. V lost 10 bases, J lost 2 bases, and 16 bases lay in between. The CDR3 runs 14 residues. CDR1 and CDR2 from the germline V gene are MGHDK and SYGVNS. CDR3 amino acids: CATADILLTDTQYF. In DNA, the CDR3 is TGTGCCACCGCCGACATTCTGCTCACAGATACGCAGTATTTT.

The chain combines TRBV13 with TRBJ2-1; 7 bases map to TRBD2. V lost 2 bases and J lost 5; bases outside the gene matches: 15. CDR3 length equals 18 residues. Looked up from germline, CDR1 is PRHDT and CDR2 is FYEKMQ (reference sequence). The CDR3 nucleotides are TGTGCCAGCAGCTTAAGTTCGAGGCTAGCGGAAACAAACAATGAGCAGTTCTTC. This translates into CASSLSSRLAETNNEQFF.

The sample holds a few counts of this clone. The chain joins TRBV6-5 to TRBJ1-1; 8 bases map to TRBD1. J was trimmed by 1 base and V by 8 bases; bases with no gene match: 3. CDR1 is MNHEY, CDR2 SVGAGI, per germline. The CDR3 length is 13 residues. The CDR3 DNA follows: TGTGCCAGCTTTCAGGGGGCGAACACTGAAGCTTTCTTT. Translated, it gives CASFQGANTEAFF.

The chain combines TRBV6-5 with TRBJ2-2; a weak D match, TRBD1 (5 bases). V gave up 0 bases and J gave up 0 bases, with 5 bases separating them. The germline V gene encodes CDR1 MNHEY and CDR2 SVGAGI. The CDR3 is 15 amino acids. CDR3 DNA sequence: TGTGCCAGCAGTTACTCGACAGCGAACACCGGGGAGCTGTTTTTT. Its translation is CASSYSTANTGELFF.

This clone was seen a handful of times. The rearrangement joins TRBV27 to TRBJ1-4, with 8 bases identical to TRBD1. Losses at the gene ends were 5 bases for V and 7 bases for J; bases not matched to a gene: 12. Germline values: CDR1 MNHEY, CDR2 SMNVEV (reference sequence). The CDR3 covers 16 residues. The CDR3 nucleotides are TGTGCCAGCAGTAAAGATACCGGGACAGGCGGTGAAAAACTGTTTTTT. This translates into CASSKDTGTGGEKLFF. The full variable domain, with the rest looked up from reference TRBV27 and TRBJ1-4, is EAQVTQNPRYLITVTGKKLTVTCSQNMNHEYMSWYRQDPGLGLRQIYYSMNVEVTDKGDVPEGYKVSRKEKRNFPLILESPSPNQTSLYFCASSKDTGTGGEKLFFGSGTQLSVL.

This clone was detected a few times. V is TRBV19 and J is TRBJ2-5, with 7 bases matching TRBD1. This CDR3 is built from 13 residues. The junction had 3 bases not matched to a gene; V was cut back by 5 bases and J by 3 bases. Per the germline V gene, CDR1 is LNHDA and CDR2 is SQIVND (reference sequence). As DNA, the CDR3 is TGTGCCAGTAGTCTCGGGACAGAAGAGACCCAGTACTTC. It codes for CASSLGTEETQYF.

The chain recombines TRBV28 with TRBJ1-5; no clear D. Germline CDR1 reads MDHEN; CDR2 reads SYDVKM. CDR3 length equals 13 residues. V was cut by 4 bases and J by 6 bases, with 10 bases left in between. The CDR3 sequence is CASSWRVGQPQHF. As DNA, the CDR3 is TGTGCCAGCAGTTGGAGGGTTGGTCAGCCCCAGCATTTT.

Only a few counts were recorded for this clone. CDR3 protein: CASSSLGGPYGYTF. Here the CDR3 DNA reads TGTGCCAGCAGTTCCTTGGGGGGTCCGTATGGCTACACCTTC. The chain carries TRBV27 and TRBJ1-2, with a possible D match to TRBD1 (5 bases). Germline V gene lookup returns CDR1 MNHEY and CDR2 SMNVEV (reference sequence). The CDR3 is 14 amino acids. V lost 4 bases to trimming and J lost 5 bases, with 14 bases between them.

For the CDR3, the DNA is TGTGCCAGCTCACCACGACAGGGGGCGACCTACGAGCAGTACTTC. Amino acid sequence: CASSPRQGATYEQYF. The V gene is TRBV18, the J gene TRBJ2-7; 10 bases agree with TRBD1. Germline V lookup: CDR1 KGHSH, CDR2 LQKENI. This CDR3 comprises 15 residues. Trimming at V came to 1 base and at J to 2 bases, leaving 2 bases not matched to a gene.

The V call is TRBV2, the J call TRBJ1-2, with 8 positions matching TRBD1. V was pared by 11 bases and J by 2 bases, with 7 bases of the junction left unmatched. The germline gives CDR1 SNHLY, CDR2 FYNNEI. CDR3 length equals 13 residues. In nucleotides, the CDR3 is TGTGCCGGGCGACAGGGGAGGAACTATGGCTACACCTTC. Its protein is CAGRQGRNYGYTF.

This clone appeared once. The chain combines TRBV28 with TRBJ2-7, with TRBD2 matching over 10 bases. The CDR3 totals 16 residues. The germline V gene encodes CDR1 MDHEN and CDR2 SYDVKM. With V trimmed by 5 bases and J by 2 bases, 9 bases remained unmatched. The CDR3 loop reads CASSPQGLAFAYEQYF. Written as DNA, the CDR3 is TGTGCCAGCAGTCCCCAGGGACTAGCGTTCGCCTACGAGCAGTACTTC.

The chain uses TRBV2 and TRBJ1-6, with 8 bases fitting TRBD1. CDR1 is SNHLY and CDR2 is FYNNEI in the germline V gene. The CDR3 length is 16 residues. With V trimmed by 6 bases and J by 7 bases, 11 bases remained unmatched. In nucleotides, the CDR3 is TGTGCCAGCAGATTAGGACAGGGCGGATGGAATTCACCCCTCCACTTT. It yields the protein CASRLGQGGWNSPLHF.

The V gene is TRBV5-4, the J gene TRBJ2-7, with TRBD1 matching over 9 bases. V shed 0 bases, J shed 6 bases, and the junction held 4 bases outside the gene matches. The CDR3 totals 14 residues. Germline-derived CDR1 and CDR2 are SGHNT and YYREEE (reference sequence). In nucleotides, the CDR3 is TGTGCCAGCAGCTTGGGGGACAGGGCAGGCGAGCAGTACTTC. It yields the protein CASSLGDRAGEQYF.

V and J are TRBV7-2 and TRBJ2-3; 7 bases match TRBD2. V shed 4 bases, J shed 2 bases, and the junction held 9 bases outside the gene matches. The germline V gene has CDR1 SGHTA and CDR2 FQGNSA. There are 16 residues in the CDR3. The CDR3 DNA sequence: TGTGCCAGCAGCTCGGGGAGAGGGAGGGCCACAGATACGCAGTATTTT. Translated: CASSSGRGRATDTQYF.

This rearrangement joins TRBV4-3 to TRBJ2-4, with 9 bases matching TRBD1. The junction had 4 bases not matched to a gene; V was cut back by 1 base and J by 6 bases. The germline V gene encodes CDR1 LGHNA and CDR2 YSLEER. This CDR3 is built from 15 residues. The CDR3 sequence: CASSQGRQGGNIQYF. The CDR3 DNA is TGCGCCAGCAGCCAAGGTAGACAGGGGGGAAACATTCAGTACTTC.

This chain connects TRBV13 to TRBJ2-7; 8 bases agree with TRBD2. The CDR3 totals 16 residues. Looked up from germline, CDR1 is PRHDT and CDR2 is FYEKMQ (reference sequence). J was trimmed by 2 bases and V by 7 bases; bases with no gene match: 13. CDR3 sequence: CASTGGKFSTTYEQYF. CDR3 coding DNA: TGTGCCAGCACGGGAGGGAAATTCTCTACCACCTACGAGCAGTACTTC.

The rearrangement joins TRBV6-6 to TRBJ2-7; 8 nucleotides match TRBD1. Germline CDR1 MNHNY, CDR2 SVGAGI (reference sequence). The CDR3 is 14 residues long. The V segment lost 4 bases and the J segment 4 bases; nucleotides outside the gene matches: 6. CDR3 sequence: CASSLVDRGYEQYF. As DNA, the CDR3 is TGTGCCAGCAGTTTGGTCGACAGGGGTTACGAGCAGTACTTC.

This sequence joins TRBV11-2 and TRBJ2-2; the match to TRBD2 covers 11 bases. The germline gives CDR1 SGHAT, CDR2 FQNNGV. V dropped 8 bases and J dropped 3; count of bases not matched to a gene: 8. The CDR3 is 16 residues long. The CDR3 DNA reads TGTGCCAGCGGTGCTAGCGGGGGGCAGGACACCGGGGAGCTGTTTTTT. This encodes CASGASGGQDTGELFF.

V is TRBV5-1 and J is TRBJ2-7, with 11 bases matching TRBD1. The CDR3 consists of 16 residues. V lost 3 bases and J lost 9; bases outside the gene matches: 14. From germline, CDR1 is SGHRS and CDR2 YFSETQ. The CDR3 sequence: CASSSSRTGGVTVQYF. The DNA for the CDR3 is TGCGCCAGCAGCTCATCACGGACAGGGGGCGTAACCGTGCAGTACTTC.